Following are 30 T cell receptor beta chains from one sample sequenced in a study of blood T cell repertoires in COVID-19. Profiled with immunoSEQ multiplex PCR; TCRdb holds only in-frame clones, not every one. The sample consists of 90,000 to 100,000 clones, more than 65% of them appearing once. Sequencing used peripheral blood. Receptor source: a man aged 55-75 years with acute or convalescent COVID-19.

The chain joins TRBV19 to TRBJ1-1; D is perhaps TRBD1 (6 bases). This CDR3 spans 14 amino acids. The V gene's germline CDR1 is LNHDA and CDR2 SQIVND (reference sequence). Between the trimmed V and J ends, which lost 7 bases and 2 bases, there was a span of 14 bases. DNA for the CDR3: TGTGCCAGTAATTTCCGACAGGTTAACACTGAAGCTTTCTTT. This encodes CASNFRQVNTEAFF. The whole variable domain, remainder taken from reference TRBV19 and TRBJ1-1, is DGGITQSPKYLFRKEGQNVTLSCEQNLNHDAMYWYRQDPGQGLRLIYYSQIVNDFQKGDIAEGYSVSREKKESFPLTVTSAQKNPTAFYLCASNFRQVNTEAFFGQGTRLTVV.

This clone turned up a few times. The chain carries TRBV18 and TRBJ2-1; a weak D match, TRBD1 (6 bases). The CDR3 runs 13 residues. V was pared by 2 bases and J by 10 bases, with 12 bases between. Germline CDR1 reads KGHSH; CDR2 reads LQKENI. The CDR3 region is CASSPNTGREQFF. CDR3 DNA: TGTGCCAGCTCACCAAACACAGGGAGAGAGCAGTTCTTC.

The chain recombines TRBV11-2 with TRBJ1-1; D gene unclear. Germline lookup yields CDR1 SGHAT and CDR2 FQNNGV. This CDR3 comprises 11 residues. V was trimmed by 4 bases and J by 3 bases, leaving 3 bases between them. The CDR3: CASSSYTEAFF. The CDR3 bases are TGTGCCAGCAGCTCCTACACTGAAGCTTTCTTT.

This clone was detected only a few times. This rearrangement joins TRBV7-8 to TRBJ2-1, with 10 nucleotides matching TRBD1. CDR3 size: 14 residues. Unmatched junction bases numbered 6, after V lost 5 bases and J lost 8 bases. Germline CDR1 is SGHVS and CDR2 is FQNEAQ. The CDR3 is CASSPDRGSDEQFF. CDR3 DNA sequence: TGTGCCAGCAGCCCGGACAGGGGGTCGGATGAGCAGTTCTTC.

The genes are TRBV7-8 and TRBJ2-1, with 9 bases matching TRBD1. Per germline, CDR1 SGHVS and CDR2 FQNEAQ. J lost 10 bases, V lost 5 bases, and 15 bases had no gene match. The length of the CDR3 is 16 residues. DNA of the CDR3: TGTGCCAGCAGCCTGCTCCGGGACAGGGCCATTTGGGAGCAGTTCTTC. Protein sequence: CASSLLRDRAIWEQFF.

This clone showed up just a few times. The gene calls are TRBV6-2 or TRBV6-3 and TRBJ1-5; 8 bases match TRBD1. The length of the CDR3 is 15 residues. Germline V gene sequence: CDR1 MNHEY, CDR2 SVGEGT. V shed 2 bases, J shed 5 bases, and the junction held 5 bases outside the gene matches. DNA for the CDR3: TGTGCCAGCAGTTACATCGCAGGGGGCGATCAGCCCCAGCATTTT. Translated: CASSYIAGGDQPQHF.

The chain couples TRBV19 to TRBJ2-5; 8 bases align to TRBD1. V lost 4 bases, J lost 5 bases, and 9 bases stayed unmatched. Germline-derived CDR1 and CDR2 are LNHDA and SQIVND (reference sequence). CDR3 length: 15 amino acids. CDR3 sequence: CASSRSRDRFETQYF. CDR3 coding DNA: TGTGCCAGTAGTAGATCCCGGGACAGGTTTGAGACCCAGTACTTC.

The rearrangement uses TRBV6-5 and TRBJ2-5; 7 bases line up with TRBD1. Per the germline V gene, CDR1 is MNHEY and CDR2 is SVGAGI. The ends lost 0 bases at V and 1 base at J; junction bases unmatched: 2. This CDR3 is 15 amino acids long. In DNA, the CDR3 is TGTGCCAGCAGTTACTCGCCAGGGGGCCAAGAGACCCAGTACTTC. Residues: CASSYSPGGQETQYF.

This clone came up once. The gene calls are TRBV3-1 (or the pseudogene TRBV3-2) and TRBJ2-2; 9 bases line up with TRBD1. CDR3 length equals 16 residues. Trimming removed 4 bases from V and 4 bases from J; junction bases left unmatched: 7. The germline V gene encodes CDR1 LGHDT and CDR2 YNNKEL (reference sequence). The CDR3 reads CASSRLTGGGTGELFF. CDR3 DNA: TGTGCCAGCAGCCGACTGACAGGGGGGGGCACCGGGGAGCTGTTTTTT.

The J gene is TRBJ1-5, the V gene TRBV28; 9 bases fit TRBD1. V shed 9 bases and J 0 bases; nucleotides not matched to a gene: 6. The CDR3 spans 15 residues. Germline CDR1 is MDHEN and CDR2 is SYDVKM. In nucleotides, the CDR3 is TGTGCCAGTCTGGGACAGGGCTATAGCAATCAGCCCCAGCATTTT. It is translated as CASLGQGYSNQPQHF.

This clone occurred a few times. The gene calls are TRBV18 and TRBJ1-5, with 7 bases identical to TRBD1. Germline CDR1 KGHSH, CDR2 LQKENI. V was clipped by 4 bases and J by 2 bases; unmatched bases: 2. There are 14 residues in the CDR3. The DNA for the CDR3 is TGTGCCAGCTCACTTGGACAGGGCAATCAGCCCCAGCATTTT. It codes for CASSLGQGNQPQHF.

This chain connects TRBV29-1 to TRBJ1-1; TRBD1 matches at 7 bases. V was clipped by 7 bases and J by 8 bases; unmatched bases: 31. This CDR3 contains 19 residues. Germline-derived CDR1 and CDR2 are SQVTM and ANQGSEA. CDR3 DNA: TGCAGCGCCCGAGGGGGCGAAACACCTAAAAGAATGAACACTGAAGAAGCTTTCTTT. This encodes CSARGGETPKRMNTEEAFF.

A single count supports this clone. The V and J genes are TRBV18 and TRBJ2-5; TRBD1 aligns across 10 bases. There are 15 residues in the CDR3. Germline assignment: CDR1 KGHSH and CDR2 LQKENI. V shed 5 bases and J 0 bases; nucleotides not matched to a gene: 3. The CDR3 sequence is CASSTGQGDQETQYF. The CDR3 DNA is TGTGCCAGCTCAACCGGACAGGGGGACCAAGAGACCCAGTACTTC.

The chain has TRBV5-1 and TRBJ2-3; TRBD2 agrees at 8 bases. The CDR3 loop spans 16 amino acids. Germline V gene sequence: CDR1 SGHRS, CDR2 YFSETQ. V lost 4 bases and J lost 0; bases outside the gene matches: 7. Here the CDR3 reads CASSSTTSASTDTQYF. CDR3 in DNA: TGCGCCAGCAGCAGCACGACTAGCGCTAGCACAGATACGCAGTATTTT.

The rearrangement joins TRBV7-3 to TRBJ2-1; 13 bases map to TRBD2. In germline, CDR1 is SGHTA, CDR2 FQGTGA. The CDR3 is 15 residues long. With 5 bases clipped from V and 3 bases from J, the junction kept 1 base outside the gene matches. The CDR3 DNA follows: TGTGCCAGCAGCAGACTAGCGGGGGGCTACAATGAGCAGTTCTTC. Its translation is CASSRLAGGYNEQFF. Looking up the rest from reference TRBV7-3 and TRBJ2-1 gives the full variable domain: GAGVSQTPSNKVTEKGKYVELRCDPISGHTALYWYRQSLGQGPEFLIYFQGTGAADDSGLPNDRFFAVRPEGSVSTLKIQRTERGDSAVYLCASSRLAGGYNEQFFGPGTRLTVL.

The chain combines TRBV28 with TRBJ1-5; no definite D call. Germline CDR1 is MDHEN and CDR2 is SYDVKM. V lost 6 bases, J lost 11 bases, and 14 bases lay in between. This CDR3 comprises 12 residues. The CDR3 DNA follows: TGTGCCAGCAGCGCTATTCGTGGAGCCCAGCATTTT. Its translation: CASSAIRGAQHF.

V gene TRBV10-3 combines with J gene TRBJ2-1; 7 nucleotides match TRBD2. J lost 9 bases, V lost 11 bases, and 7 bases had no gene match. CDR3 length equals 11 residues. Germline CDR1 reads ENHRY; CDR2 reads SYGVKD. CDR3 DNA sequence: TGTGCCGCTGGTGGGGGGGGTGAGCAGTTCTTC. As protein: CAAGGGGEQFF.

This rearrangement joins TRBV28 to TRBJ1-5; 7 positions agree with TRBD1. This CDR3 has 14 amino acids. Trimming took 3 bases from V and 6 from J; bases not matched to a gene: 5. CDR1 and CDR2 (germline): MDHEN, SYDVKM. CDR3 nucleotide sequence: TGTGCCAGCAGTTTGCAGGGGGAGGCTCAGCCCCAGCATTTT. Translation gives CASSLQGEAQPQHF.

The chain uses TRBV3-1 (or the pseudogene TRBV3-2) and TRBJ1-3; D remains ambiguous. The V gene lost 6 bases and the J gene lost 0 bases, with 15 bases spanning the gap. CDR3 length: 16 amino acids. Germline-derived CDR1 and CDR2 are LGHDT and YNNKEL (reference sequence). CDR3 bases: TGTGCCAGCAGTTCCTTGGCGGTCAGCTCTGGAAACACCATATATTTT. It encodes CASSSLAVSSGNTIYF.

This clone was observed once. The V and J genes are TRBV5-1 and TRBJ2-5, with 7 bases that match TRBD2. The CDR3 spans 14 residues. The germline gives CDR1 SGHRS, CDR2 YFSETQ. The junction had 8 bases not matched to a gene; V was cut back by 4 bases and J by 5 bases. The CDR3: CASSPRLAGETQYF. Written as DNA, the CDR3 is TGCGCCAGCAGCCCCAGACTAGCTGGGGAGACCCAGTACTTC.

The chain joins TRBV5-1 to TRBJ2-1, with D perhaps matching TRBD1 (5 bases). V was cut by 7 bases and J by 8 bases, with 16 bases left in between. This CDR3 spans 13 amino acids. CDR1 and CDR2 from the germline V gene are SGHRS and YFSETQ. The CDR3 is CASGGQGRHEQFF. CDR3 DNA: TGCGCCAGCGGTGGGCAGGGTAGGCATGAGCAGTTCTTC. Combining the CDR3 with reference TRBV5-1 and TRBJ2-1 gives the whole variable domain KAGVTQTPRYLIKTRGQQVTLSCSPISGHRSVSWYQQTPGQGLQFLFEYFSETQRNKGNFPGRFSGRQFSNSRSEMNVSTLELGDSALYLCASGGQGRHEQFFGPGTRLTVL.

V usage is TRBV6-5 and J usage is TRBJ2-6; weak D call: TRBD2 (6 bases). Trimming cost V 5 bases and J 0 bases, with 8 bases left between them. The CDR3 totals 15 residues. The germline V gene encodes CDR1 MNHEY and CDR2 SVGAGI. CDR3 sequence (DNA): TGTGCCAGCAGTCTGGGGGGCTCTGGGGCCAACGTCCTGACTTTC. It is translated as CASSLGGSGANVLTF.

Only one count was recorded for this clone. Here the CDR3 DNA reads TGTGCCAGCAGCCGAGGATACGAAGAGCAGTACGTC. Amino acids: CASSRGYEEQYV. The chain carries TRBV21-1 and TRBJ2-7; no DNA check was done on the table's D call, TRBD2. TRBV21-1 is a recognized pseudogene. This CDR3 region has 12 residues.

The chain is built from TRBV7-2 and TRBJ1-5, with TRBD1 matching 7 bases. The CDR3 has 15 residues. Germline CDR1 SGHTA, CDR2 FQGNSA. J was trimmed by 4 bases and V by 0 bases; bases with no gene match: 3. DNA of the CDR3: TGTGCCAGCAGCTTAGCCCGACAGGGTAATCAGCCCCAGCATTTT. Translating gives CASSLARQGNQPQHF.

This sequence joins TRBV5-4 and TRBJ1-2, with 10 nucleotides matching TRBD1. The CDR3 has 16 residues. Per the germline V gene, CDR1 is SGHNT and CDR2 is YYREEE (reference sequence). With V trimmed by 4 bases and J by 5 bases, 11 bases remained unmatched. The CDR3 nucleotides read TGTGCCAGCAGCCCGACAGGGGGCCCTGTTGGGTATGGCTACACCTTC. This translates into CASSPTGGPVGYGYTF.

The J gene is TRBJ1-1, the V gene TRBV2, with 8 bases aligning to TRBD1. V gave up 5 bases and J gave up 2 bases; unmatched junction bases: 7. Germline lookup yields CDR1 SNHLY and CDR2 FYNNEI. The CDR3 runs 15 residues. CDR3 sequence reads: CASSLTGAINTEAFF. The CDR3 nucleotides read TGTGCCAGCAGTTTGACAGGGGCTATTAACACTGAAGCTTTCTTT.

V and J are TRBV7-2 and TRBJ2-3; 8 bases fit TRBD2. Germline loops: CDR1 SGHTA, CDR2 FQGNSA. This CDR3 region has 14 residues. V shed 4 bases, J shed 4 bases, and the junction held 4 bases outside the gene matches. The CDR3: CASSSGGGADTQYF. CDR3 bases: TGTGCCAGCAGCTCGGGGGGGGGAGCAGATACGCAGTATTTT.

The CDR3, as DNA: TGTGCCAGCAGTGACTCGAGGTGGCAGGGGAATAATCATGGCTACACCTTC. Translated, it gives CASSDSRWQGNNHGYTF. The gene calls are TRBV6-4 and TRBJ1-2; D may be TRBD1 (6 bases). The CDR3 spans 17 residues. V lost 0 bases, J lost 6 bases, and 20 bases lay in between. The germline V gene encodes CDR1 MRHNA and CDR2 SNTAGT.

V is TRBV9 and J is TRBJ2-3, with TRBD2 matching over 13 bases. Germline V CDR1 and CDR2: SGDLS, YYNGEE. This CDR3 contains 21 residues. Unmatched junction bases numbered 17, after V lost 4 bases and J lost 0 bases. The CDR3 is CASSFTPGLAGRAQSTDTQYF. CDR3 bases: TGTGCCAGCAGCTTTACACCGGGACTAGCGGGGCGGGCCCAAAGCACAGATACGCAGTATTTT.

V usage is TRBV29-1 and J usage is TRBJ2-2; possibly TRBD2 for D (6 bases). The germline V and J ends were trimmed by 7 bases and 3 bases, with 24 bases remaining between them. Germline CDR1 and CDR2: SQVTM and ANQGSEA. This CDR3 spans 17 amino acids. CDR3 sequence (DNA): TGCAGCGCCGCCCGAGGCTACCCTCCGGGGGACACCGGGGAGCTGTTTTTT. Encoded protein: CSAARGYPPGDTGELFF.